This T cell receptor beta chain was documented in a study of early stage breast cancer tumors (dated by TCRdb to about 2017). Study-wide context: Of the 15 to 20 invasive breast tumors, roughly eleven were found to be estrogen receptor-positive, progesterone receptor-positive and HER2-negative. Of the roughly twelve ER+/PR+/HER2- tumors, eight were classified as invasive ductal carcinomas and four as invasive lobular carcinomas. A total of about 2.9 million templates, representing about 1.1 million unique clonotypes, were detected across all samples. The average read coverage per sample was approximately 9.8-fold.

Paper-wide results and their limitations: Because the cohort was small, analysis by tumor subtype was not possible. Enriched TCRB sequences shared across patients were found to be mostly commonly generated sequences that were unlikely to play an important role in the tumor microenvironment. Compared with adjacent normal breast tissue, tumors had higher clonality and roughly 2.5-fold greater T cell density. Repertoires from blood and normal breast were more alike than repertoires from blood and tumor, and in about 90% of the 16 patients, comparing each tissue with blood separated tumor from normal. Chain pairing and functional markers such as CD4, CD8 and FOXP3 were not captured by bulk genomic DNA sequencing of unsorted cells.

As concerns this clone: The antigen this receptor binds is unknown. There are no base qualities to consult, and no much larger clone falls within one base.

The CDR3 runs 16 amino acids, cysteine and phenylalanine included. Left in the record is the CDR3 DNA by itself, 48 bases read in frame from the first base. The germline V gene (reference sequence) gives CDR1 as LNHNV and CDR2 as YYDKDF. V is clipped by 3 bases and J by 0 bases, and the sequence between their germline boundaries is 13 bases long. The study profiled bulk TCR beta-chain repertoires in matched peripheral blood, tumor and adjacent normal breast tissue taken from approximately 16 patients with early-stage breast cancer. Before surgery, whole blood (roughly 4.5-11 mL) was collected into EDTA tubes and processed within 2 hours. Peripheral blood mononuclear cells were isolated by Ficoll-Paque centrifugation in SepMate-50 tubes. For storage in liquid nitrogen, PBMCs were cryopreserved as aliquots of about 1.9 to 4 million cells in approximately 90% FBS with roughly 10% DMSO. The Qiagen AllPrep DNA/RNA Mini kit was used for genomic DNA extraction.

Each sample was amplified as two independent genomic DNA replicates: roughly 0.5 ug for blood and roughly 1.5 ug for tumor or normal breast. Following the manufacturer's instructions, the ImmunoSeq Intro kit was used to carry out TCRB sequencing on genomic DNA. The multiplex PCR ran for 25 to 35 cycles using proprietary primers and spike-in control sequences for absolute quantification. Single-end 150-bp reads were used to sequence an 87-bp fragment covering the CDR3 and the flanking V and J genes. Each lane of an Illumina MiSeq running version 3.0 chemistry carried seven multiplexed samples, with two replicates apiece. On the study's bioinformatics: The vendor's proprietary pipeline processed the raw data and merged both replicates into a single result for each sample. Clonotypes were defined as productive rearrangements sharing the V-gene family, CDR3 amino acid sequence and J-gene segment. Clonality was calculated as 1 minus the normalized Shannon entropy (Pielou evenness) of TCRB abundances. To estimate T cell density, the total number of templates was divided by the input cell count, which was inferred from how much DNA went in. Total repertoire diversity and clonality were estimated with Recon using default parameters. Tumor-enriched clonotypes were defined as having over 0.1% abundance in tumor and at least 32-fold higher abundance than in normal breast. The immuneACCESS repertoire file appears here via TCRdb, limited to in-frame rearrangements. These files lack a portion of the clones; in checked studies, under half of the deficit traces to unresolved V genes, and the cause of the others is not known. D and trimming come from the DNA, and the V and J calls and clone size come from that table. Here the sample has 45,000 to 60,000 clones; approximately 80% occur a single time. The ten largest make up around 1.3% of the sample.

Sequencing was done on a sample of blood. This sequence originates from a person between 50 and 60 years old with breast cancer. Recombination connected TRBV15 to TRBJ2-3; tentative D gene TRBD2, with 6 bases matching. CDR3 sequence: CATSRTRTFSTDTQYF. The DNA sequence is TGTGCCACCAGCAGGACTAGGACCTTTAGCACAGATACGCAGTATTTT. The variable domain in full, with residues beyond the CDR3 obtained from the reference TRBV15 and TRBJ2-3 genes, is DAMVIQNPRYQVTQFGKPVTLSCSQTLNHNVMYWYQQKSSQAPKLLFHYYDKDFNNEADTPDNFQSRRPNTSFCFLDIRSPGLGDTAMYLCATSRTRTFSTDTQYFGPGTRLTVL.